Detailed here is one TCR beta chain. This specimen includes other DNA sequences encoding the same CDR3. These data originate in a study of shared T cell receptors in the human thymus. Repertoires were generated with immunoSEQ multiplex PCR, while TCRdb's copy carries only in-frame clones and drops some. The profile covers 500,000 to 750,000 clones, with approximately 90% appearing a single time and 0.008% to 0.011% taken by the ten largest. Trimming took off 5 bases at V and 1 base at J, with 2 bases between the two ends. Per the germline V gene, CDR1 is MGHDK and CDR2 is SYGVNS. This CDR3 comprises 11 residues. The same sample was also studied in work on human thymus T cells. That report adds: The people who donated were healthy Finnish babies having corrective surgery for congenital heart defects.

Source material: thymocytes. The receptor was isolated from a boy in the first two years of life with a congenital heart defect. The chain uses TRBV25-1 and TRBJ2-5; D not certain. The CDR3 is CASSLQETQYF. CDR3 nucleotide sequence: TGTGCCAGCAGTCTCCAAGAGACCCAGTACTTC.